Listed here is a single T cell receptor beta chain. The sample originates from a study of blood T cell repertoires in COVID-19. Germline values: CDR1 MNHEY, CDR2 SVGAGI. The V and J ends lost 6 bases and 3 bases respectively, with 9 bases between them. This CDR3 is built from 13 residues. Seattle researchers signed up patients amid active infection and tracked them longitudinally. This table comes from immunoSEQ multiplex PCR, and its TCRdb copy is limited to in-frame clones, with some not included. The repertoire includes 250,000 to 350,000 clones, around 82% of them detected once, and less than 20% sits in the top ten.

V and J are TRBV6-5 and TRBJ1-5; D is perhaps TRBD1 (5 bases). Sequenced: peripheral blood. The receptor was derived from a person between 70 and 80 years old with COVID-19, enrolled during active disease. DNA of the CDR3: TGTGCCAGCAGCGGACAACCCAATCAGCCCCAGCATTTT. Translation gives CASSGQPNQPQHF.